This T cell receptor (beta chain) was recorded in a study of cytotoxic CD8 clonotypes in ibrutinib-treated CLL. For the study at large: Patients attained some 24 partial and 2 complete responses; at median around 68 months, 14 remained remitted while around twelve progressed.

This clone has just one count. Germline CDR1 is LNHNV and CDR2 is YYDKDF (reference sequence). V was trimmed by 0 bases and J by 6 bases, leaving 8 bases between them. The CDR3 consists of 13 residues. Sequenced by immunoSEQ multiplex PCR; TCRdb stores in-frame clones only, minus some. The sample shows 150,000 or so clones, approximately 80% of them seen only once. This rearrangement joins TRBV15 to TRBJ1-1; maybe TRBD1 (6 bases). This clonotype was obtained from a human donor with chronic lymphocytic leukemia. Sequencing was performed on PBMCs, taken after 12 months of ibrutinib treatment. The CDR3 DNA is TGTGCCACCAGCAGAGATCGGGGGCCTGAAGCTTTCTTT. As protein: CATSRDRGPEAFF.